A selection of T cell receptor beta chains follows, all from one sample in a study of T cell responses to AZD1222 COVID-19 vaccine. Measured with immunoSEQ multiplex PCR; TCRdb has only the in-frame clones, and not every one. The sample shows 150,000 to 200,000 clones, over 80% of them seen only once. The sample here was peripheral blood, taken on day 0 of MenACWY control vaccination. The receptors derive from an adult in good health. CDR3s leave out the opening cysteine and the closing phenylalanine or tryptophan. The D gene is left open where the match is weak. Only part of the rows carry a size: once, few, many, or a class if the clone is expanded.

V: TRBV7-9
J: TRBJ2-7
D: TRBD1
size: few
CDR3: ASSAPGQGPYEQY

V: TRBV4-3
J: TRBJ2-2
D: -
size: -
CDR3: ASSQVSTGGELF

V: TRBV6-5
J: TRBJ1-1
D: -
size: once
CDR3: AIATLNTEAF

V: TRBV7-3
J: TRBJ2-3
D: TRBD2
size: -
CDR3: ASSPFPIAGAGTDTQY

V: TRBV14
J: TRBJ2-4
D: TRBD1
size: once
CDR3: ASSQTGAPAKNIQY

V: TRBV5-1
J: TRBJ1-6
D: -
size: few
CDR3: ASSLRGASFDSPLH

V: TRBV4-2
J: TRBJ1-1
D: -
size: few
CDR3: ASSRDGLSTEAF

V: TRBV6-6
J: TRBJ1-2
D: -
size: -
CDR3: ASSPGSGYGYT

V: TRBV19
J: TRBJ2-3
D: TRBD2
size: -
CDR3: ASSIRKAGGPNTQY

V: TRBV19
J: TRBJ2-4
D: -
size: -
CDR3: ASTPWGRVAKNIQY

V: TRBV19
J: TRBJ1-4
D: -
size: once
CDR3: ASKSGQNEKLF

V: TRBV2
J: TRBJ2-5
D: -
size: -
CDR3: ASSGTSPETQY

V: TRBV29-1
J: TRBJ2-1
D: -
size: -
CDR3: SVAGRNYNEQF

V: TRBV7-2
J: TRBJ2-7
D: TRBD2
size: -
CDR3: ASSSGASGVPYEQY

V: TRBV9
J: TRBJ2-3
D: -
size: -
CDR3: ASSVAVESTDTQY

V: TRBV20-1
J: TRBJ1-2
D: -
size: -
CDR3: SAARESGYT

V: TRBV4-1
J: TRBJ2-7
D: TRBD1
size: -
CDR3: ASSPGQGDEQY

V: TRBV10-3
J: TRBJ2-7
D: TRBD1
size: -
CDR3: AISPDREGWKY

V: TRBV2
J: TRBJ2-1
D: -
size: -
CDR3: ASRDPGVQF

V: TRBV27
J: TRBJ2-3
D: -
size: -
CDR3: ASSPYFTDTQY

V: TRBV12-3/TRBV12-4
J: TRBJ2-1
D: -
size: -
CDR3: ASTGNEQF

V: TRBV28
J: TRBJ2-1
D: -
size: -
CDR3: ALLGGTLCEQF

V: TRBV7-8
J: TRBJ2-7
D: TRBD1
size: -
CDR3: ASSGWTGNYEQY

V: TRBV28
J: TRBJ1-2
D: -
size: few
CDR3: ASSLAYGGYT

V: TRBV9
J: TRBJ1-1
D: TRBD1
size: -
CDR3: ASSKGATTTEAF